Listed below are T cell receptor beta chains from one sample, sequenced in a study of long-term antiretroviral therapy in people with HIV. The protocol was immunoSEQ multiplex PCR, while the TCRdb copy is restricted to in-frame clones and leaves out a portion. This sample has roughly 29,000 clones; approximately 85% occur once, and the top ten carry 8.4%. The sequences come from unsorted PBMCs, collected 3 years after starting antiretroviral therapy. Every receptor here comes from a man aged 35-49 years with HIV. Each CDR3 is given with its conserved first and last residue. A D gene is named only where the DNA matches it firmly. Part of the rows lack a size; the others show once, few, many or a class for expanded clones.

size,J,D,V,DNA,CDR3
NA,TRBJ2-5,TRBD2,TRBV7-2,TGTGCCAGCAGCTTAACTATCGGACTAGCGGGATATCAGTACTTC,CASSLTIGLAGYQYF
NA,TRBJ2-4,NA,TRBV27,TGTGCCAGCAGTTCCGCCCCAGGGACCAAAAACATTCAGTACTTC,CASSSAPGTKNIQYF
NA,TRBJ2-1,TRBD2,TRBV27,TGTGCCAGCAGTTTAGCGGGAGTGGATTACAATGAGCAGTTCTTC,CASSLAGVDYNEQFF
NA,TRBJ1-3,NA,TRBV30,TGTGCCTGGAGTTGGTCTGGAAACACCATATATTTT,CAWSWSGNTIYF
NA,TRBJ2-6,TRBD2,TRBV6-1,TGTGCCAGCAGTGCTAGCGGGGGGGGAGGGGCCAACGTCCTGACTTTC,CASSASGGGGANVLTF
NA,TRBJ2-2,TRBD1,TRBV5-1,TGCGCCAGCAGCCCAGGACAGGGTGCGTACACCGGGGAGCTGTTTTTT,CASSPGQGAYTGELFF
NA,TRBJ2-7,NA,TRBV11-2,TGTGCCAGCAGCTCTATCGGGCTAGCGTACGAGCAGTACTTC,CASSSIGLAYEQYF
NA,TRBJ2-5,NA,TRBV13,TGTGCCAGCAGCCCCCACTTGAGGGGGCAAGAGACCCAGTACTTC,CASSPHLRGQETQYF
few,TRBJ2-2,NA,TRBV27,TGTGCCAGCAGTGTAAAGGCTAATCAGAACACCGGGGAGCTGTTTTTT,CASSVKANQNTGELFF
NA,TRBJ2-7,NA,TRBV2,TGTGCCAGCAAAACACCGGGACAAGCTTTCTCCTACGAGCAGTACTTC,CASKTPGQAFSYEQYF
once,TRBJ2-6,NA,TRBV6-6,TGTGCCAGCAGCTGGGGCTTTTGGTCCGGGGCCAACGTCCTGACTTTC,CASSWGFWSGANVLTF